The 5 T cell receptor beta chains given below trace back to one sample, sequenced in a study of shared clonotypes between healthy human individuals. Only in-frame clones appear in the TCRdb table, and some are missing; sequencing was by immunoSEQ multiplex PCR. The data contain roughly 330,000 clones, approximately 79% of them singletons. Sequenced: memory CD4+ T cells sorted from blood. Described subset: CD45RA-negative fraction. The receptors shown here come from a man aged 25 to 40 in good health.

The chain is built from TRBV11-3 and TRBJ2-3, with TRBD2 matching 7 bases. Germline lookup yields CDR1 SGHNT and CDR2 YENEEA. This CDR3 has 16 amino acids. Trimming cost V 5 bases and J 3 bases; bases outside gene matches: 11. CDR3 in amino acids: CASSPSGGPGTDTQYF. CDR3 DNA sequence: TGTGCCAGCAGCCCATCGGGAGGCCCGGGGACAGATACGCAGTATTTT.

This clone was seen a few times. The genes are TRBV25-1 and TRBJ2-1; D perhaps matches TRBD1 (6 bases). V was shortened by 8 bases and J by 4 bases, with 15 bases between the two germline ends. This CDR3 region has 14 residues. Germline CDR1 is MGHDK and CDR2 is SYGVNS. CDR3 sequence reads: CASAPGTRYNEQFF. DNA of the CDR3: TGTGCCAGCGCCCCCGGGACAAGATACAATGAGCAGTTCTTC.

The sample holds a few counts of this clone. The chain carries TRBV5-1 and TRBJ2-1, with 9 bases identical to TRBD2. CDR1 is SGHRS, CDR2 YFSETQ, per germline. Unmatched junction bases numbered 7, after V lost 2 bases and J lost 7 bases. The CDR3 has 15 amino acids. CDR3 DNA sequence: TGCGCCAGCAGCTTCGGACGGACTAGCGCAAATGAGCAGTTCTTC. Encoded protein: CASSFGRTSANEQFF.

The chain combines TRBV6-1 with TRBJ2-3; 12 bases fit TRBD2. V trimming: 11 bases; J trimming: 5 bases; junction bases outside the gene matches: 5. CDR1 is MNHNS, CDR2 SASEGT, per germline. This CDR3 has 13 residues. The CDR3 here is CAYRLAGVDTQYF. The CDR3 region has the DNA TGTGCCTATCGACTAGCGGGGGTAGATACGCAGTATTTT.

This clone was seen repeatedly, ten times or more. The rearrangement uses TRBV5-5 and TRBJ1-2; D remains ambiguous. Trimming took 1 base from V and 8 from J, leaving 12 bases between them. The CDR3 contains 13 residues. Germline CDR1 is SGHKS and CDR2 is YYEKEE (reference sequence). CDR3: CASSLSGSYGYTF. The CDR3 DNA reads as TGTGCCAGCAGCTTGTCGGGGTCGTACGGCTACACCTTC.